This T cell receptor beta chain stems from a study of cytomegalovirus exposure and HLA in healthy donors. Study-level findings and limits: Generally TCR sequences proved uncommon, though certain public TCRs appeared in numerous donors.

Points on this clone: Its antigen is still unknown.

PCR was performed using 60 Vbeta and 13 Jbeta primers. Clones were read by immunoSEQ multiplex PCR, and TCRdb kept only the in-frame ones, dropping some. The sample lists around 150,000 clones, more than 75% seen once, with under 1.5% in the top ten. CDR3 length equals 14 residues. Trimming pared 3 bases from V and 2 bases from J, leaving 11 bases between. Germline values: CDR1 SGDLS, CDR2 YYNGEE. Sequenced: PBMCs. The rearrangement uses TRBV9 and TRBJ1-1; no firm D call. The TCR comes from a male donor in good health and CMV-seronegative. CDR3 protein: CASSAGTVNTEAFF. The CDR3 coding sequence is TGTGCCAGCAGCGCAGGTACAGTAAACACTGAAGCTTTCTTT.